The rows below give T cell receptor beta chains drawn from one sample of a study of technical replicates of blood from a handful of donors. Here immunoSEQ multiplex PCR was the method, and the copy in TCRdb shows in-frame clones only, minus some. The profile shows tens of thousands of clones, nearly 97% of them singletons. The sample taken for sequencing was T cells isolated from PBMCs. The receptor source for this set is a human donor in good health. Both conserved end residues are trimmed from each CDR3.

TRBV6-1,TRBJ1-4,ASSENLWASNEKLF
TRBV11-3,TRBJ2-1,ASSTSGGNEQF
TRBV10-2,TRBJ1-2,ASSESIGYT
TRBV28,TRBJ1-3,ASSLTRQGLSGNTIY
TRBV27,TRBJ1-1,ASSTGRWTEAF
TRBV29-1,TRBJ2-7,SVRRDRGVGFSYEQY
TRBV5-4,TRBJ2-5,AGEGVEKTQY
TRBV5-1,TRBJ2-1,ASSLTSSYNEQF
TRBV21-1,TRBJ1-1,ASSTGQRHTEAF
TRBV21-1,TRBJ2-7,AGSKAPSYSYEQY